The rows below give T cell receptor beta chains drawn from one sample of a study of T cell responses to AZD1222 COVID-19 vaccine. The assay was immunoSEQ multiplex PCR, and TCRdb's table has in-frame clones only and misses some. The data hold some 130,000 clones, with approximately 90% observed a single time. The sample in question was peripheral blood, obtained on day 0 of AZD1222 vaccination. The receptors come from an adult in good health. Both conserved end residues are part of each CDR3. A D gene is named only where the DNA matches it firmly. Some rows have no size entry. The others give once, few or many, or a class for an expanded clone.

J gene,D gene,clone size,V gene,CDR3 DNA,CDR3 protein
TRBJ2-7,NA,NA,TRBV28,TGTGCCAGCACCCAGGGGGGGGGCGAGCAGTACTTC,CASTQGGGEQYF
TRBJ2-3,NA,NA,TRBV12-3/TRBV12-4,TGTGCCAGCAGTTACGGGAGCGAGGATACGCAGTATTTT,CASSYGSEDTQYF
TRBJ1-2,NA,NA,TRBV6-5,TGTGCCAGCAGTTCCCCACGACGGAACTATGGCTACACCTTC,CASSSPRRNYGYTF
TRBJ2-5,TRBD2,NA,TRBV19,TGTGCCAGTAGTGACCGACTAGCGGGAGGCGTGAAGACCCAGTACTTC,CASSDRLAGGVKTQYF
TRBJ2-3,TRBD2,NA,TRBV18,TGTGCCAGCTCGTCACTAGCGGCTAGCACAGATACGCAGTATTTT,CASSSLAASTDTQYF
TRBJ2-3,NA,NA,TRBV27,TGTGCCAGCAGTTCCTTCACAGATACGCAGTATTTT,CASSSFTDTQYF
TRBJ1-5,NA,NA,TRBV24-1,TGTGCCACCAGTGATGGGGTGAGGGGCGCAGATCAGCCCCAGCATTTT,CATSDGVRGADQPQHF
TRBJ2-1,TRBD1,NA,TRBV29-1,TGCAGCGGACAGGGGACAGGGGATGAGCAGTTCTTC,CSGQGTGDEQFF
TRBJ2-7,NA,NA,TRBV27,TGTGCCAGCAGTTCGGGGGGCGGGGGCATATCCTACGAGCAGTACTTC,CASSSGGGGISYEQYF
TRBJ1-6,TRBD1,once,TRBV5-1,TGCGCCAGCAGCAGAGGGACAGGGGGGGATAATTCACCCCTCCACTTT,CASSRGTGGDNSPLHF